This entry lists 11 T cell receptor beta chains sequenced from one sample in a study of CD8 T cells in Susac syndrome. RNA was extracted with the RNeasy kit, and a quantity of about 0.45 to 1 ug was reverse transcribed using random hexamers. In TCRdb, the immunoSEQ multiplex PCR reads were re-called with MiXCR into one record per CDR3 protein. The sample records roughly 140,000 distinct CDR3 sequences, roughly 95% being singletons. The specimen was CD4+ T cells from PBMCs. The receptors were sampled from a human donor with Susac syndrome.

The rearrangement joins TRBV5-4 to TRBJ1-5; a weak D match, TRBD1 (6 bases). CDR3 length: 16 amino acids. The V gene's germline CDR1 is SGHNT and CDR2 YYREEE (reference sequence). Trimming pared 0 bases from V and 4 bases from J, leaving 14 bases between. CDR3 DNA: TGTGCCAGCAGCTTGGATCCGACAGGACCAAATCAGCCCCAGCATTTT. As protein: CASSLDPTGPNQPQHF.

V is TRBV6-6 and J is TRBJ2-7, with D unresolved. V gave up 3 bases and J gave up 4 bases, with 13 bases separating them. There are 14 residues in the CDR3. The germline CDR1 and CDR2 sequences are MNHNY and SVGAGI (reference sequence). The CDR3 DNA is TGTGCCAGCAGTTATGGCACCGGTGGGTACGAGCAGTACTTC. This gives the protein CASSYGTGGYEQYF.

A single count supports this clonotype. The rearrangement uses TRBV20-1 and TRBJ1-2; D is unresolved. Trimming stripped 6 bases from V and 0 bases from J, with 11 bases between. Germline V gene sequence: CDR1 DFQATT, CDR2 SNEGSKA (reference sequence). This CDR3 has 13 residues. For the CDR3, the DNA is TGCAGTGCCCTAGCAGGATCTAACTATGGCTACACCTTC. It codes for CSALAGSNYGYTF.

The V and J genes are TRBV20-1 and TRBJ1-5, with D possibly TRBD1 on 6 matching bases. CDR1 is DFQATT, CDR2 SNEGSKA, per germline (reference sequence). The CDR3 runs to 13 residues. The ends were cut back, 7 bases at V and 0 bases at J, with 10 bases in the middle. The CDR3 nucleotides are TGCAGTGGCGGGGGCGGTAGCAATCAGCCCCAGCATTTT. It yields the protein CSGGGGSNQPQHF.

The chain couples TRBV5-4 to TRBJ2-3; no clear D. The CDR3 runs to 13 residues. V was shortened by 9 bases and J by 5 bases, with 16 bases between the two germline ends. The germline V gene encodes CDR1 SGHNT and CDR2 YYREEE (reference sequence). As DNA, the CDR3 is TGTGCCACCGGAAGGCTGAGCGAAGATACGCAGTATTTT. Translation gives CATGRLSEDTQYF.

CDR3 loop: CASSLAKSVDRSPLNGELFF. The CDR3 nucleotides are TGCGCCAGCAGTCTGGCAAAGAGTGTCGACAGGAGCCCTCTAAACGGGGAGCTGTTTTTT. The V gene is TRBV23-1, the J gene TRBJ2-2; tentatively, D is TRBD1 (6 bases). TRBV23-1 is labeled an ORF, and its function is uncertain. This CDR3 is built from 20 residues. Trimming took 4 bases from V and 7 from J, leaving 31 bases between them.

In nucleotides, the CDR3 is TGCAGCGTTGAAGAGAGGCCATCACTTGTAGACACTGAAGCTTTCTTT. Translation gives CSVEERPSLVDTEAFF. The genes are TRBV29-1 and TRBJ1-1; no definite D call. Germline lookup yields CDR1 SQVTM and CDR2 ANQGSEA. The V end lost 0 bases, the J end lost 3 bases, and 17 bases lay between the germline ends. This CDR3 comprises 16 residues.

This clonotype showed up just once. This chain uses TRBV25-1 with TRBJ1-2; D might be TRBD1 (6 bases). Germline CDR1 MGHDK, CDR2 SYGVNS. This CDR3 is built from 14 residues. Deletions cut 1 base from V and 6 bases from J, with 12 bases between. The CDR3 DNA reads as TGTGCCAGCAGTGAATTTGGGCAGGGGCATGGCTACACCTTC. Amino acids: CASSEFGQGHGYTF.

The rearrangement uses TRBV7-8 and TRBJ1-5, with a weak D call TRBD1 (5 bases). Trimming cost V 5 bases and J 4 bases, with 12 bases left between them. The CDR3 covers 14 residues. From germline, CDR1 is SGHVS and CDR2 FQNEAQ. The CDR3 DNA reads TGTGCCAGCAGCCTAGACAGCTTGAATCAGCCCCAGCATTTT. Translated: CASSLDSLNQPQHF.

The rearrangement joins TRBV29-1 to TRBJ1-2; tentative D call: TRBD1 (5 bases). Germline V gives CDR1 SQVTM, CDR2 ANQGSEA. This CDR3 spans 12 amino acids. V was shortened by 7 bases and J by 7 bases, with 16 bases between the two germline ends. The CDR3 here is CSALRAPGGYTF. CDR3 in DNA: TGCAGCGCCCTCAGGGCCCCGGGTGGCTACACCTTC.

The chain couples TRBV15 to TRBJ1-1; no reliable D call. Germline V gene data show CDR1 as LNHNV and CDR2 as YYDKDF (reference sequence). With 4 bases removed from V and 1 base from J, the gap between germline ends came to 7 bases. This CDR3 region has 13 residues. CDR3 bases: TGTGCCACCAGCACCGAACCGAACACTGAAGCTTTCTTT. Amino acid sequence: CATSTEPNTEAFF.